This TCR beta chain was identified in a study of shared clonotypes between healthy human individuals. On the study more broadly: A donor's plate count was three for CD4 naive and three for CD4 memory; CD8 naive had two and CD8 memory one. Broader study findings: Generation probabilities were higher for clonotypes shared across all four sorted-subset donors than for unshared ones. In a few donors, around 5.5% of naive CD4 clonotypes appeared in common.

Data came from immunoSEQ multiplex PCR; TCRdb stores just in-frame clones and leaves some out. The data hold some 2.1 million clones, with roughly 96% observed a single time. Into CD45RA+ naive and CD45RA-negative memory subsets, the CD4+ cells were split. The CDR3 has 15 residues. CDR1 MNHEY and CDR2 SVGAGI come from the germline V gene. The V gene lost 6 bases and the J gene lost 3 bases, with 17 bases spanning the gap. Regarding this clone: Its antigen is as yet unknown.

V and J are TRBV6-5 and TRBJ1-1, with D perhaps TRBD1 (5 bases). The sequenced sample consisted of naive CD4+ T cells sorted from blood. Stated subset: CD45RA+ positively selected. The TCR originated in a man younger than 35 in good health. Written as DNA, the CDR3 is TGTGCCAGCAGCCCCGGGGACGTAGGGCACACTGAAGCTTTCTTT. Protein product: CASSPGDVGHTEAFF.